The present TCR beta chain was sequenced within a study of neurological immune-mediated disorders. This clonotype was counted many times. Sample time point: longitudinal time-point 2. One entry per CDR3 protein results from TCRdb running MiXCR on the 5' RACE reads. The sample holds roughly 60,000 distinct CDR3 sequences, 8.5% to 10% seen once. This CDR3 comprises 16 residues. V was cut by 6 bases and J by 2 bases, with 17 bases left in between. Germline V gives CDR1 SGHAT, CDR2 FQNNGV. This chain connects TRBV11-2 to TRBJ2-1, with D perhaps TRBD2 (6 bases). Sequences were obtained from PBMCs. The sequence derives from a man aged 30 to 39 in good health. CDR3 region: CASRYPGTPTYNEQFF. The DNA of the CDR3 is TGTGCCAGCAGGTATCCCGGGACTCCGACCTACAATGAGCAGTTCTTC.